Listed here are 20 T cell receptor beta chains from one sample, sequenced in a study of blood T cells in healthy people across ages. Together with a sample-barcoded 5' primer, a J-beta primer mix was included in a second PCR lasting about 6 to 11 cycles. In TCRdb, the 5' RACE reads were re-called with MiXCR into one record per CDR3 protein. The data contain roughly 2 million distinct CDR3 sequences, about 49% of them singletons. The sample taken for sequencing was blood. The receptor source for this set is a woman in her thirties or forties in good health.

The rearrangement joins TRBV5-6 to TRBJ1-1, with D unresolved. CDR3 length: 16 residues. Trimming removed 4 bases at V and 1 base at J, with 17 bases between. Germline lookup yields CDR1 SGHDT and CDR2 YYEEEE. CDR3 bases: TGTGCCAGCAGCCCGCCGTGGAGGGCGACGAACACTGAAGCTTTCTTT. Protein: CASSPPWRATNTEAFF.

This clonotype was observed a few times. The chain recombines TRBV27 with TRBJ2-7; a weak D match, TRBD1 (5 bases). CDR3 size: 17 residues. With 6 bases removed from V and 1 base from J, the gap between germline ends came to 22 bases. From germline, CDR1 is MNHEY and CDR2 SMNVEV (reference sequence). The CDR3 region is CASRPSHFRAGSYEQYF. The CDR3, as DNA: TGTGCCAGCAGGCCCTCCCACTTCAGGGCCGGGTCCTACGAGCAGTACTTC.

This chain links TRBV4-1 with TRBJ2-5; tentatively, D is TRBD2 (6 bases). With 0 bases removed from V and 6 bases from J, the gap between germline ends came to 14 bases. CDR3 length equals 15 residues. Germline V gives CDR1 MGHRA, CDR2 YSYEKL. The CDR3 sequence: CASSQDMGGRKTQYF. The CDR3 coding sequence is TGCGCCAGCAGCCAAGATATGGGGGGAAGGAAGACCCAGTACTTC.

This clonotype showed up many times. DNA for the CDR3: TGTGCCATCAGGGGAGACAGTTCCTACGAGCAGTACTTC. Translated, it gives CAIRGDSSYEQYF. The chain joins TRBV10-3 to TRBJ2-7; D is possibly TRBD1 or TRBD2 (5 bases each). CDR1 and CDR2 (germline): ENHRY, SYGVKD. This CDR3 contains 13 residues. The V and J ends lost 6 bases and 1 base respectively, with 10 bases between them.

The CDR3 reads CASSRQGQKDTQYF. The CDR3 DNA is TGTGCCAGCAGCCGACAGGGGCAAAAAGATACGCAGTATTTT. The chain recombines TRBV7-6 with TRBJ2-3, with 8 bases lining up with TRBD1. Germline-derived CDR1 and CDR2 are SGHVS and FNYEAQ. This CDR3 has 14 amino acids. The ends lost 5 bases at V and 5 bases at J; junction bases unmatched: 6. The entire variable domain, with the rest obtained from reference TRBV7-6 and TRBJ2-3, is as follows: GAGVSQSPRYKVTKRGQDVALRCDPISGHVSLYWYRQALGQGPEFLTYFNYEAQQDKSGLPNDRFSAERPEGSISTLTIQRTEQRDSAMYRCASSRQGQKDTQYFGPGTRLTVL.

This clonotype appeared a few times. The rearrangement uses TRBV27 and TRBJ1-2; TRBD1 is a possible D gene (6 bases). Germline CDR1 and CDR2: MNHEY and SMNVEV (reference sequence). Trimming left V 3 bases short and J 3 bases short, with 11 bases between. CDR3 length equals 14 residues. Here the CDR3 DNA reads TGTGCCAGCAGTTTGGGGGCCGGCGACTATGGCTACACCTTC. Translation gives CASSLGAGDYGYTF.

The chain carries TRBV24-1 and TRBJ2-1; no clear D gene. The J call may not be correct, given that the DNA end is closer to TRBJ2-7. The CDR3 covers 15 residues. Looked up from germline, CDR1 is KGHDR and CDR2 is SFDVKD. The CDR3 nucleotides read TGTGCCACCAGTGACCCAAGGGCCCCCTACAATGAGCAGTACTTC. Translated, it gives CATSDPRAPYNEQYF.

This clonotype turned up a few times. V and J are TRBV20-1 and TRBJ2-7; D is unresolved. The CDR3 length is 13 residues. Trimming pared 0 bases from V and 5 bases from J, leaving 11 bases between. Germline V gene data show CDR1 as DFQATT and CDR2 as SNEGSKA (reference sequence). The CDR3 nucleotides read TGCAGTGCTAGAGATCCAGTAAGGGACGAGCAGTACTTC. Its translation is CSARDPVRDEQYF.

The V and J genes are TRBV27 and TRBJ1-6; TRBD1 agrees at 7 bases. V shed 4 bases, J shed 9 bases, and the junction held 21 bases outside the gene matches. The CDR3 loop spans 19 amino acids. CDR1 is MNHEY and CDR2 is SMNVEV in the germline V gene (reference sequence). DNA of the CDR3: TGTGCCAGCAGTTCGCCGGGACAGAGGTCCCCAGGAAGCAGTTCACCCCTCCACTTT. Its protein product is CASSSPGQRSPGSSSPLHF.

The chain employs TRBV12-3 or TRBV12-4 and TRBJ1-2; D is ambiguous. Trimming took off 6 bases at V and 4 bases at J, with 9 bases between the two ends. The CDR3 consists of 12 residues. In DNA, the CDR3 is TGTGCCAGCAGAGGCTTATTCTATGGCTACACCTTC. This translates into CASRGLFYGYTF.

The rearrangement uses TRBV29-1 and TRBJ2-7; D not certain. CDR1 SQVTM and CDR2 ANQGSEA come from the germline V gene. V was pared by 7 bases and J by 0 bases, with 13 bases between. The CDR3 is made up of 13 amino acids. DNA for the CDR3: TGCAGCGCTGCGGACCTTGCCTCCTACGAGCAGTACTTC. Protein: CSAADLASYEQYF.

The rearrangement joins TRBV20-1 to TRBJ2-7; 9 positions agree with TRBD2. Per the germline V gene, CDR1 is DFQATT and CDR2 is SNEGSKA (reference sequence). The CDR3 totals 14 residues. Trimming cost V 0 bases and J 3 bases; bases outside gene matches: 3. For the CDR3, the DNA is TGCAGTGCTAGAGAGAGCGGGGGGAGCTACGAGCAGTACTTC. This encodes CSARESGGSYEQYF.

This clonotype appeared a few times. This CDR3 is CASSLTGLAKDEQYF. For the CDR3, the DNA is TGTGCCAGCAGCTTAACAGGACTAGCGAAGGATGAGCAGTACTTC. J is TRBJ2-4 and V is TRBV7-6; 9 nucleotides match TRBD2. V was pared by 2 bases and J by 13 bases, with 12 bases of the junction left unmatched. CDR1 and CDR2 (germline): SGHVS, FNYEAQ. This CDR3 has 15 amino acids.

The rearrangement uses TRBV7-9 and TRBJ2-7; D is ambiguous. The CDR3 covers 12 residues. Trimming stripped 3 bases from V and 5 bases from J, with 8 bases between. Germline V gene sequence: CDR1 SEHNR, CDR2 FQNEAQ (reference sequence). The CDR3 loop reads CASSLERHEQYF. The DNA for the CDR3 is TGTGCCAGCAGCTTGGAACGACACGAGCAGTACTTC.

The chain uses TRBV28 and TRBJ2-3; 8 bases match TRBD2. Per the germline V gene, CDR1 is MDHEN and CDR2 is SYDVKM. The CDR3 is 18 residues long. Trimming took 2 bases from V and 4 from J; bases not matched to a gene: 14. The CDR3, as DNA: TGTGCCAGCAGTTTAGGTGCAGCGGGGGCCGGGAGGGCAGATACGCAGTATTTT. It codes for CASSLGAAGAGRADTQYF.

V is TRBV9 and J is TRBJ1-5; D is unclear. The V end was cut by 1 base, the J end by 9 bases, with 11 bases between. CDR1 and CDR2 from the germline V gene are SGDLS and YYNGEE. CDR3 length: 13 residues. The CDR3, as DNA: TGTGCCAGCAGCGTAACCTTCCAACCGCCCCAGCATTTT. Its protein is CASSVTFQPPQHF.

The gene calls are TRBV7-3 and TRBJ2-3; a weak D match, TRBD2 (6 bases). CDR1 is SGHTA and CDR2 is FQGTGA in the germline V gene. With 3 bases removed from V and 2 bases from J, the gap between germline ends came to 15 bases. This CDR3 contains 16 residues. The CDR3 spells CASSLSIGGTTDTQYF. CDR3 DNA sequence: TGTGCCAGCAGCTTGTCTATCGGGGGAACCACAGATACGCAGTATTTT.

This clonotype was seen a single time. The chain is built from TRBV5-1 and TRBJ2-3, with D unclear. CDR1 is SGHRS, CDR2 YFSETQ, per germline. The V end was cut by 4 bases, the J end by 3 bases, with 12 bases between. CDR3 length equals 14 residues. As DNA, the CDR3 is TGCGCCAGCAGCGCGGCCATTGGAACAGATACGCAGTATTTT. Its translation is CASSAAIGTDTQYF.

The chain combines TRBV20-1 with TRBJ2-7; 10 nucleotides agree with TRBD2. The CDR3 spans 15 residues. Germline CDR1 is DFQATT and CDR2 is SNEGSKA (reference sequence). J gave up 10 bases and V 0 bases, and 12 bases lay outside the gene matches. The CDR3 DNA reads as TGCAGTGCTAGAGATCTCGCTAGCGGGGGTTATGCCCAGTACTTC. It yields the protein CSARDLASGGYAQYF.

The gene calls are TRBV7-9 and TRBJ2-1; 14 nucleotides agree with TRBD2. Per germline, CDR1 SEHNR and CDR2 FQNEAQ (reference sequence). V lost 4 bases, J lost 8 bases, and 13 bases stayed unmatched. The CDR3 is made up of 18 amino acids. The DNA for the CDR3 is TGTGCCAGCAGCTCCACCCTGACTAGCGGGGGGGCCTGGTATGAGCAGTTCTTC. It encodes CASSSTLTSGGAWYEQFF.